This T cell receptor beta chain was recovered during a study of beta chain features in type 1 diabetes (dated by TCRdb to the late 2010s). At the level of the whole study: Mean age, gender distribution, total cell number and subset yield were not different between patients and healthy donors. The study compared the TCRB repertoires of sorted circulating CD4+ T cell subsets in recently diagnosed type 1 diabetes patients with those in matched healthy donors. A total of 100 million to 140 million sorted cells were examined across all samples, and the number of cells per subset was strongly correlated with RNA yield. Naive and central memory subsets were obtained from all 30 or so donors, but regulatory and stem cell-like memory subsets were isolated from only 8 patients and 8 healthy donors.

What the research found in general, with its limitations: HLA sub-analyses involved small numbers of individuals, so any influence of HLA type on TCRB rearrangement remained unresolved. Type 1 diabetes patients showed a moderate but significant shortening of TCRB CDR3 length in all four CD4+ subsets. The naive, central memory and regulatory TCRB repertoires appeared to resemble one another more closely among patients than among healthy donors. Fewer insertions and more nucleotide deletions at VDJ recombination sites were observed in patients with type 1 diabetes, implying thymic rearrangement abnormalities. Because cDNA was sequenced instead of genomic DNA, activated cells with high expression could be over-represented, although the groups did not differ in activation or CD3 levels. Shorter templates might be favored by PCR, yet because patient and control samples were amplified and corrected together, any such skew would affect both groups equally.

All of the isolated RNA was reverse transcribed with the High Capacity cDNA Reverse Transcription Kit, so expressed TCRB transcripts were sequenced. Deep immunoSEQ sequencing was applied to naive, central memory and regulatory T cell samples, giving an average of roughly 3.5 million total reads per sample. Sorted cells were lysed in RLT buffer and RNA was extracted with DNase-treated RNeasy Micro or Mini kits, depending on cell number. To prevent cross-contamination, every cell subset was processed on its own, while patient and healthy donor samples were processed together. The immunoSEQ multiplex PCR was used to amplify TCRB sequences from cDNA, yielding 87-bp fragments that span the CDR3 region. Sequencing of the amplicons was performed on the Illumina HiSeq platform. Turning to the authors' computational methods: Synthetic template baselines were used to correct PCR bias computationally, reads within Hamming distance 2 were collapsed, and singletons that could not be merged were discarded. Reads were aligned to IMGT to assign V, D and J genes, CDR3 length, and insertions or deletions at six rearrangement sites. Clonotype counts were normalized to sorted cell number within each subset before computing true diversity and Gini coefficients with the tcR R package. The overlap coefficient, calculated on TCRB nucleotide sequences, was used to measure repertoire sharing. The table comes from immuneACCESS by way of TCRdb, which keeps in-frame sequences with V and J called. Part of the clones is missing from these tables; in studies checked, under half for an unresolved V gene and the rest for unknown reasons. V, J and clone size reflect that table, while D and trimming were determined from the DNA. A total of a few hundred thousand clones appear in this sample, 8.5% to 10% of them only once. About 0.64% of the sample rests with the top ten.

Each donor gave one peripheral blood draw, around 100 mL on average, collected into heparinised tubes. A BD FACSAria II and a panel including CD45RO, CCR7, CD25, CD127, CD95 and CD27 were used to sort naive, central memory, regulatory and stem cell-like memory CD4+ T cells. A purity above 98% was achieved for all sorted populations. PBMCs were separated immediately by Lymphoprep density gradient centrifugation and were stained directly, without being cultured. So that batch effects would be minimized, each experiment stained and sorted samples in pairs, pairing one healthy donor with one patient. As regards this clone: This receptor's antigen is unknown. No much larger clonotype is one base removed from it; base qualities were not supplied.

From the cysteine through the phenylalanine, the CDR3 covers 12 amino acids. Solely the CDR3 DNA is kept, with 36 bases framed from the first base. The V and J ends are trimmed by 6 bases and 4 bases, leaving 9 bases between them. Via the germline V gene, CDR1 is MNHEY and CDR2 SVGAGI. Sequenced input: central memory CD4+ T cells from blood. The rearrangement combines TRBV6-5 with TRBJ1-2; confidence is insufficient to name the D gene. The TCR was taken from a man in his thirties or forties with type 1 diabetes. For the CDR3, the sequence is CASSNSVYGYTF. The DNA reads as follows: TGTGCCAGCAGCAATAGTGTCTATGGCTACACCTTC.